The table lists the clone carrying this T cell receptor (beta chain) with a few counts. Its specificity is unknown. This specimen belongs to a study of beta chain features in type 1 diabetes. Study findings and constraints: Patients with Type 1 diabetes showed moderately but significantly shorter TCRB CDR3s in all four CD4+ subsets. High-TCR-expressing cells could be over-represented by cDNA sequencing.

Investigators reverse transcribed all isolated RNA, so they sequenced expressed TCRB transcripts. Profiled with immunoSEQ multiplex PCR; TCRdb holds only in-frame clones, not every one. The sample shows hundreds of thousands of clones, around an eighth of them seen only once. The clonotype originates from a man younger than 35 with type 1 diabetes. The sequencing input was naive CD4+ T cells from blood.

In DNA form, the CDR3 reads TGTGCCAGCAGCTTAACACCGATGGCTAACTATGGCTACACCTTC. This gives the protein CASSLTPMANYGYTF. The genes are TRBV7-2 and TRBJ1-2, with no clear D. Trimming removed 2 bases at V and 0 bases at J, with 10 bases between. This CDR3 has 15 amino acids. Germline loops: CDR1 SGHTA, CDR2 FQGNSA.